What follows are 3 T cell receptor beta chains derived from one specimen sequenced in a study of T cells after posttransplantation cyclophosphamide. Some clones are missing from TCRdb's copy, which holds only in-frame ones; the method was immunoSEQ multiplex PCR. Sampling found roughly 35,000 clones, none seen once. The sequencing input was PBMCs. The receptors were sampled from a girl under 18 in good health, CMV-negative, and a related stem cell transplant donor.

This clone was recorded a few times. The J gene is TRBJ2-1, the V gene TRBV7-6; no definite D call. The CDR3 loop spans 13 amino acids. Deletions cut 6 bases from V and 8 bases from J, with 14 bases between. CDR1 and CDR2 (germline): SGHVS, FNYEAQ. CDR3 sequence: CASSLTRRDEQFF. The DNA of the CDR3 is TGTGCCAGCAGTCTAACCAGGCGCGATGAGCAGTTCTTC.

The table lists this clone with a few counts. The chain has TRBV4-2 and TRBJ2-2, with 12 bases that match TRBD2. With V trimmed by 4 bases and J by 5 bases, 2 bases remained unmatched. Germline V gene data show CDR1 as LGHNA and CDR2 as YNFKEQ. The CDR3 has 15 residues. The CDR3 region is CASSRLAGDTGELFF. The DNA of the CDR3 is TGTGCCAGCAGCCGACTAGCGGGAGATACCGGGGAGCTGTTTTTT.

The sample holds a few counts of this clone. This sequence joins TRBV25-1 and TRBJ2-1; 7 nucleotides agree with TRBD2. CDR1 is MGHDK and CDR2 is SYGVNS in the germline V gene. J gave up 2 bases and V 1 base, and 5 bases lay outside the gene matches. This CDR3 region has 16 residues. The CDR3 is CASSESGGGPYNEQFF. The DNA of the CDR3 is TGTGCCAGCAGTGAATCAGGCGGGGGTCCCTACAATGAGCAGTTCTTC.